The source of this T cell receptor beta chain is a study of shared clonotypes between healthy human individuals. Study-wide findings and caveats: The study sampled only blood, and tissue repertoires likely differ.

Libraries were prepared by immunoSEQ multiplex PCR; TCRdb keeps only in-frame clonotypes and omits some of them. The data hold about 2.3 million clones, with about nine tenths observed a single time. CD4+ cells yielded CD45RA+ naive and CD45RA-negative memory subsets. About this clone: The antigen remains undetermined.

The CDR3 extends over 15 amino acids. V shed 0 bases and J 4 bases; nucleotides not matched to a gene: 3. CDR1 is SGHRS, CDR2 YFSETQ, per germline. The chain joins TRBV5-1 to TRBJ2-1; 8 bases line up with TRBD2. The source of this sequence is a man aged 18 to 30 in good health. Some clones in this sample may be carry-over from other donors' samples. Sequenced sample: naive CD4+ T cells from PBMCs. Subset described: CD45RA+ positively selected. The chain's CDR3 is CASSLVTSVYNEQFF. The DNA of the CDR3 is TGCGCCAGCAGCTTGGTGACTAGCGTTTACAATGAGCAGTTCTTC.